This T cell receptor (beta chain) was sequenced during a study of beta chain features in type 1 diabetes. On the study more broadly: Similarity in age, gender and cell yields was seen between patients and healthy donors. General study findings and limits: Within the patient group, naive, central memory and Treg TCRB repertoires appeared more similar to each other than within healthy donors. Insertions at VDJ junctions were less frequent in type 1 diabetes patients. These patients also deleted more nucleotides at the same junctions. Type 1 diabetes patients showed a moderate but significant shortening of TCRB CDR3s in all four CD4+ subsets.

Expressed TCRB transcripts were sequenced because the entire RNA isolate underwent reverse transcription. TCRdb keeps only in-frame clones here, not all; method: immunoSEQ multiplex PCR. The sample shows approximately 170,000 clones, 7.8% of them seen only once. Post-sort purity exceeded 98% for all sorted populations. This clone was recorded at least ten times. No antigen is known for it. Sequenced material: central memory CD4+ T cells from blood. This TCR was recovered from a middle-aged woman with type 1 diabetes.

The CDR3 coding sequence is TGTGCCAGCAGCCGCAGTATGGCAGGTGACGGGAGGACAGATACGCAGTATTTT. As protein: CASSRSMAGDGRTDTQYF. V and J are TRBV7-2 and TRBJ2-3, with 7 bases fitting TRBD2. Germline CDR1 and CDR2: SGHTA and FQGNSA. Trimming took 5 bases from V and 3 from J; bases not matched to a gene: 17. The CDR3 sequence is 18 residues long.